This note documents a single T cell receptor (beta chain) sequence. The antigen is undetermined. The data were obtained in a study of vaccination effects on CD4 cells after COVID-19. Findings of the study overall: Marked clonal contraction was seen late after vaccination (in both infection- and vaccine-induced clones).

There are 13 residues in the CDR3. Trimming shortened V by 8 bases and J by 0 bases, and 10 bases separated the two germline ends. Germline V gives CDR1 MNHEY, CDR2 SVGAGI. Antigen-specific CD4+ T cells were expanded (with viral peptide pools) by the ViraFEST assay ahead of sequencing. After more than 8 days in culture, the CD4+ T cells were isolated. Vaccinees lacked prior SARS-CoV-2 infection and tested negative for nucleocapsid antibodies. Wells each received more than 1.5 million PBMC, cultured with 10 IU/ml IL-2 and about 9.3 ug/ml peptides. TCRdb's table, derived via immunoSEQ multiplex PCR, lists solely in-frame clones and lacks some. The table shows 70,000 to 95,000 clones, with approximately 74% occurring only once.

V usage is TRBV6-5 and J usage is TRBJ1-1, with no clear D. Sequenced here: CD4+ T cells from PBMCs cultured with HCoV-229E spike peptides, sampled before COVID-19 vaccination. This TCR derives from a human donor who received a COVID-19 vaccine. This CDR3 reads CASRQYMNTEAFF. CDR3 sequence (DNA): TGTGCCAGCCGGCAGTACATGAACACTGAAGCTTTCTTT.